This entry concerns a single T cell receptor (beta chain). These data originate in a study of blood T cell repertoires in COVID-19. In the study overall: The United States, Italy and Spain supplied acute and convalescent COVID-19 samples.

Original processing methods: Using reference gene primer amplification, nucleated cell counts were estimated. Some clones are missing from TCRdb's copy, which holds only in-frame ones; the method was immunoSEQ multiplex PCR. V, J and clone size derive from that table, while D and trimming were established from the DNA sequence. This sample carries 180,000 or so clones, over 80% of them seen once, and the ten largest clones take roughly 13%. The CDR3 length is 12 residues. Source material: PBMCs or T cells enriched from blood (not recorded which). The chain has TRBV12-1 and TRBJ2-7; the D segment call TRBD2 is taken from the table without a DNA check. TRBV12-1 is designated a pseudogene. The TCR was taken from an older woman who had recovered from COVID-19. CDR3 DNA sequence: TGTGCCAGCAGCGATTCAGCGTACGAGCAGTACTTC. This codes for CASSDSAYEQYF.